A single sample gave rise to the 3 T cell receptor beta chains below, sequenced in a study of blood T cells in healthy people across ages. The second PCR ran about 6 to 11 cycles with a sample-barcoded 5' primer and J-beta primers. TCRdb re-called the 5' RACE reads with MiXCR, one entry per CDR3 protein. The table includes about 640,000 distinct CDR3 sequences, about 30% detected once. Sequencing used blood. These receptors came from a woman older than 75 in good health.

There are a few counts of this clonotype. A much larger clone differs from this one at a single base, so this may be a read error. The rearrangement uses TRBV3-1 and TRBJ2-5; the match to TRBD1 covers 9 bases. CDR1 is LGHDT and CDR2 is YNNKEL in the germline V gene (reference sequence). The CDR3 consists of 16 residues. CDR3 amino acids: CASTQPTGQGSNEQYF. The CDR3 DNA reads TGTGCCAGCACCCAACCCACGGGACAGGGAAGCAATGAGCAGTACTTC.

The chain couples TRBV7-2 to TRBJ1-2; the D gene is possibly TRBD1 (5 bases). V lost 1 base, J lost 10 bases, and 16 bases lay in between. The CDR3 totals 14 residues. Germline V gene data show CDR1 as SGHTA and CDR2 as FQGNSA. CDR3 loop: CASSLDGAIQPYTF. As DNA, the CDR3 is TGTGCCAGCAGCTTAGATGGGGCTATTCAACCCTACACCTTC.

The CDR3 protein is CASRRAGTEAFF. The DNA for the CDR3 is TGTGCCAGCAGGAGGGCAGGGACTGAAGCTTTCTTT. The chain has TRBV7-2 and TRBJ1-1; tentatively, D is TRBD1 (5 bases). Germline V gene data show CDR1 as SGHTA and CDR2 as FQGNSA. Trimming left V 6 bases short and J 5 bases short, with 10 bases between. CDR3 length: 12 amino acids.